A single sample is the source of the 18 T cell receptor beta chains below, sequenced in a study of blood T cell repertoires in COVID-19. Assay used: immunoSEQ multiplex PCR; TCRdb lists only in-frame clones, some missing. The data hold hundreds of thousands of clones, with 65% to 90% observed a single time. Sequenced material: PBMCs or T cells enriched from blood (not recorded which). These receptors all stem from a man aged 40-49 years who had recovered from COVID-19.

This chain uses TRBV28 with TRBJ1-2, with 7 positions matching TRBD1. J gave up 4 bases and V 5 bases, and 7 bases lay outside the gene matches. Looked up from germline, CDR1 is MDHEN and CDR2 is SYDVKM. This CDR3 spans 14 amino acids. The CDR3 is CASSPLRGPYGYTF. Written as DNA, the CDR3 is TGTGCCAGCAGTCCCCTTAGGGGGCCCTATGGCTACACCTTC.

As regards this clone: Other nucleotide sequences from this sample produce the same CDR3. The chain combines TRBV9 with TRBJ2-5, with 8 bases identical to TRBD1. Germline-derived CDR1 and CDR2 are SGDLS and YYNGEE. The CDR3 contains 14 residues. The J segment lost 4 bases and the V segment lost 2 bases, leaving 4 bases of the junction unmatched. The CDR3 DNA is TGTGCCAGCAGCGTTCAGGGGGCCCGAGAGACCCAGTACTTC. It yields the protein CASSVQGARETQYF.

The chain joins TRBV15 to TRBJ1-2; maybe TRBD1 (6 bases). V was trimmed by 0 bases and J by 6 bases, leaving 14 bases between them. CDR3 size: 15 residues. Germline V gene data show CDR1 as LNHNV and CDR2 as YYDKDF (reference sequence). The CDR3 DNA reads TGTGCCACCAGCAGAGATAGAAGACAGGCCAATGGCTACACCTTC. Residues: CATSRDRRQANGYTF. The variable domain in full, with the rest retrieved from reference TRBV15 and TRBJ1-2, is DAMVIQNPRYQVTQFGKPVTLSCSQTLNHNVMYWYQQKSSQAPKLLFHYYDKDFNNEADTPDNFQSRRPNTSFCFLDIRSPGLGDTAMYLCATSRDRRQANGYTFGSGTRLTVV.

The rearrangement uses TRBV4-2 and TRBJ1-4; 8 bases line up with TRBD1. The CDR3 length is 15 residues. Trimming took 5 bases from V and 7 from J; bases not matched to a gene: 9. CDR1 LGHNA and CDR2 YNFKEQ come from the germline V gene. This chain's CDR3 is CASSEQDRGIEKLFF. In DNA, the CDR3 is TGTGCCAGCAGCGAGCAAGACAGGGGAATTGAAAAACTGTTTTTT.

The chain uses TRBV9 and TRBJ2-5, with TRBD2 matching over 10 bases. The CDR3 runs 14 residues. V lost 7 bases and J lost 4; bases outside the gene matches: 7. CDR1 and CDR2 (germline): SGDLS, YYNGEE. The CDR3 reads CASSGSGGLETQYF. CDR3 sequence (DNA): TGTGCCAGCTCGGGTAGCGGGGGGCTAGAGACCCAGTACTTC.

The chain couples TRBV27 to TRBJ1-2; the D is unclear. V was trimmed by 5 bases and J by 11 bases, leaving 12 bases between them. Germline V gene data show CDR1 as MNHEY and CDR2 as SMNVEV (reference sequence). CDR3 length equals 11 residues. CDR3 bases: TGTGCCAGCAGTCTACCCCTCTGGTACACCTTC. Its protein is CASSLPLWYTF.

The chain combines TRBV6-1 with TRBJ2-3, with 11 bases that match TRBD2. Germline trimming cut 4 bases from V and 4 bases from J; bases unmatched to any gene: 19. There are 20 residues in the CDR3. Germline-derived CDR1 and CDR2 are MNHNS and SASEGT. DNA for the CDR3: TGTGCCAGCAGTGCGGGGACTAGCGGAAATTCCCTACACATTGCAGATACGCAGTATTTT. Translation gives CASSAGTSGNSLHIADTQYF.

The V and J genes are TRBV6-5 and TRBJ2-5; weak D call: TRBD1 (7 bases). Deletions cut 4 bases from V and 5 bases from J, with 17 bases between. CDR3 length: 15 residues. Germline V CDR1 and CDR2: MNHEY, SVGAGI. CDR3 bases: TGTGCCAGCAGTTTACTCAGGGCAGGGGGGGAGACCCAGTACTTC. It codes for CASSLLRAGGETQYF.

This clone was picked up a small number of times. The chain is built from TRBV19 and TRBJ1-5; D perhaps matches TRBD1 (5 bases). Germline V gene lookup returns CDR1 LNHDA and CDR2 SQIVND (reference sequence). V lost 10 bases to trimming and J lost 5 bases, with 15 bases between them. The CDR3 covers 13 residues. Written as DNA, the CDR3 is TGTGCCACCTCCAAGGGGCAGGATCAGCCCCAGCATTTT. Protein product: CATSKGQDQPQHF.

The chain carries TRBV30 and TRBJ1-5, with D possibly TRBD1 on 6 matching bases. CDR3 length equals 19 residues. V was cut by 0 bases and J by 3 bases, with 24 bases left in between. The germline V gene encodes CDR1 GTSNPN and CDR2 SVGIG (reference sequence). The CDR3 bases are TGTGCCTGGAGTGTACGGGGGGGGCCGCTCGCTGTTTACAATCAGCCCCAGCATTTT. Residues: CAWSVRGGPLAVYNQPQHF.

The chain uses TRBV3-1 (or the pseudogene TRBV3-2) and TRBJ1-6; a weak D match, TRBD1 (5 bases). The V gene lost 2 bases and the J gene lost 8 bases, with 10 bases spanning the gap. Germline CDR1 reads LGHDT; CDR2 reads YNNKEL (reference sequence). There are 14 residues in the CDR3. In DNA form, the CDR3 reads TGTGCCAGCAGCCAAACCCTAGGGGATTCACCCCTCCACTTT. Its translation is CASSQTLGDSPLHF.

The chain employs TRBV7-9 and TRBJ2-5; D might be TRBD2 (5 bases). The CDR3 sequence is 15 residues long. V gave up 1 base and J gave up 5 bases, with 14 bases separating them. Germline loops: CDR1 SEHNR, CDR2 FQNEAQ (reference sequence). The DNA of the CDR3 is TGTGCCAGCAGCTTAGGAGGGTCAGTTTCCGAGACCCAGTACTTC. Protein sequence: CASSLGGSVSETQYF. The full variable domain, with the rest looked up from reference TRBV7-9 and TRBJ2-5, is DTGVSQNPRHKITKRGQNVTFRCDPISEHNRLYWYRQTLGQGPEFLTYFQNEAQLEKSRLLSDRFSAERPKGSFSTLEIQRTEQGDSAMYLCASSLGGSVSETQYFGPGTRLLVL.

This clone was found once. V is TRBV15 and J is TRBJ2-5; D not resolved. Germline loops: CDR1 LNHNV, CDR2 YYDKDF (reference sequence). V was pared by 0 bases and J by 2 bases, with 10 bases between. This CDR3 is built from 15 residues. The CDR3 sequence is CATSRDPDGQETQYF. CDR3 nucleotides: TGTGCCACCAGCAGAGATCCAGACGGGCAAGAGACCCAGTACTTC.

The chain recombines TRBV7-2 with TRBJ2-7; 9 nucleotides align to TRBD2. V gave up 1 base and J gave up 2 bases; unmatched junction bases: 6. This CDR3 is 16 amino acids long. Per germline, CDR1 SGHTA and CDR2 FQGNSA. CDR3 sequence reads: CASSLEMASGAYEQYF. CDR3 bases: TGTGCCAGCAGCTTAGAGATGGCTAGCGGGGCCTACGAGCAGTACTTC.

A single count supports this clone. The chain combines TRBV27 with TRBJ2-5; 9 bases fit TRBD2. The CDR3 has 15 residues. Germline V CDR1 and CDR2: MNHEY, SMNVEV (reference sequence). The V gene end was trimmed by 3 bases and the J gene end by 4 bases; junction bases not matched to a gene: 6. DNA of the CDR3: TGTGCCAGCAGTTTGGACGCGGGGGGGCGAGAGACCCAGTACTTC. It is translated as CASSLDAGGRETQYF.

As to this clone: The same CDR3 arises from other DNA sequences in this sample as well. The V and J genes are TRBV4-3 and TRBJ2-7, with 8 bases lining up with TRBD1. The CDR3 spans 14 residues. J gave up 1 base and V 4 bases, and 3 bases lay outside the gene matches. Per germline, CDR1 LGHNA and CDR2 YSLEER. The CDR3 coding sequence is TGCGCCAGCAGCCTAGGACAGGGATCCTACGAGCAGTACTTC. Translated, it gives CASSLGQGSYEQYF.

The CDR3 region is CASSSTGANTEAFF. DNA of the CDR3: TGTGCCAGCAGCTCCACAGGGGCGAACACTGAAGCTTTCTTT. This chain joins TRBV7-3 and TRBJ1-1, with 7 nucleotides matching TRBD1. Germline CDR1 reads SGHTA; CDR2 reads FQGTGA. V lost 4 bases and J lost 1; bases outside the gene matches: 3. The CDR3 runs 14 residues.

The chain links TRBV18 to TRBJ2-7, with TRBD2 identical over 7 bases. The CDR3 is 15 residues long. Trimming removed 3 bases from V and 1 base from J; junction bases left unmatched: 6. Germline V gives CDR1 KGHSH, CDR2 LQKENI. CDR3 DNA: TGTGCCAGCTCACCGCGGCAGGGAGGGTCCTACGAGCAGTACTTC. Translating it yields CASSPRQGGSYEQYF.